What follows are 27 T cell receptor beta chains derived from one specimen sequenced in a study of CD8 T cells in ankylosing spondylitis. Study results and caveats: What seemed typical of ankylosing spondylitis blood was a TCR beta motif built from about 8 highly homologous variants.

TCRdb itself ran the 5' RACE reads through MiXCR, one entry per CDR3 protein. This repertoire shows hundreds of thousands of distinct CDR3 sequences, roughly 15% found once; its top ten account for just over 1%. No antigen is known for these receptors. Sequencing used blood, either unsorted or a sorted T cell fraction (not recorded which). The receptor set was obtained from a male donor with ankylosing spondylitis.

This chain uses TRBV2 with TRBJ1-5, with D uncertain. Trimming left V 7 bases short and J 7 bases short, with 11 bases between. The CDR3 has 12 amino acids. Germline V gives CDR1 SNHLY, CDR2 FYNNEI. CDR3 sequence reads: CASKRVGQPQHF. Written as DNA, the CDR3 is TGTGCCAGCAAAAGGGTTGGGCAGCCCCAGCATTTT. Filled out from reference TRBV2 and TRBJ1-5, the complete variable domain reads EPEVTQTPSHQVTQMGQEVILRCVPISNHLYFYWYRQILGQKVEFLVSFYNNEISEKSEIFDDQFSVERPDGSNFTLKIRSTKLEDSAMYFCASKRVGQPQHFGDGTRLSIL.

This clonotype was observed a few times. The chain combines TRBV20-1 with TRBJ1-1; D is undetermined. Germline CDR1 reads DFQATT; CDR2 reads SNEGSKA (reference sequence). The CDR3 contains 11 residues. Trimming shortened V by 2 bases and J by 6 bases, and 7 bases separated the two germline ends. The chain's CDR3 is CSARPQAEAFF. The CDR3 region has the DNA TGCAGTGCTAGACCTCAGGCTGAAGCTTTCTTT.

This clonotype was seen a few times. The rearrangement joins TRBV6-1 to TRBJ1-1, with a weak D call TRBD1 (5 bases). The CDR3 totals 16 residues. Trimming removed 4 bases at V and 2 bases at J, with 17 bases between. CDR1 is MNHNS and CDR2 is SASEGT in the germline V gene. In DNA, the CDR3 is TGTGCCAGCAGTGCAAACCCCGACAGAATTAACACTGAAGCTTTCTTT. This encodes CASSANPDRINTEAFF.

This clonotype has at least ten counts. J is TRBJ2-3 and V is TRBV30, with a weak D call TRBD2 (5 bases). The ends were cut back, 1 base at V and 7 bases at J, with 15 bases in the middle. CDR3 length equals 14 residues. Germline CDR1 GTSNPN, CDR2 SVGIG (reference sequence). Here the CDR3 reads CAWSGGPPLHTQYF. CDR3 bases: TGTGCCTGGAGTGGCGGGCCCCCCCTCCATACGCAGTATTTT.

This clonotype was observed at least ten times. This rearrangement joins TRBV7-3 to TRBJ2-1; 10 positions match TRBD2. The V segment lost 6 bases and the J segment 9 bases; nucleotides outside the gene matches: 14. Looked up from germline, CDR1 is SGHTA and CDR2 is FQGTGA. The CDR3 is made up of 16 amino acids. The CDR3 is CASSRDSTSGIGEQFF. DNA for the CDR3: TGTGCCAGCAGTCGTGACTCTACTAGCGGGATAGGTGAGCAGTTCTTC.

The CDR3 region is CASSPGPGETEAFF. The CDR3 DNA reads as TGTGCCAGCAGCCCCGGTCCGGGGGAAACTGAAGCTTTCTTT. This chain connects TRBV3-1 to TRBJ1-1, with a weak D call TRBD1 (5 bases). The V gene's germline CDR1 is LGHDT and CDR2 YNNKEL (reference sequence). The CDR3 is 14 amino acids. Between the trimmed V and J ends, which lost 4 bases and 5 bases, there was a span of 14 bases.

This chain links TRBV4-2 with TRBJ1-1; 7 bases fit TRBD1. J gave up 0 bases and V 4 bases, and 5 bases lay outside the gene matches. The CDR3 runs 15 residues. The germline V gene encodes CDR1 LGHNA and CDR2 YNFKEQ. CDR3 in amino acids: CASSPPDRMNTEAFF. DNA for the CDR3: TGTGCCAGCAGCCCCCCGGACAGGATGAACACTGAAGCTTTCTTT.

This clonotype was found many times. The chain links TRBV12-3 or TRBV12-4 to TRBJ2-1; no clear D gene. V dropped 10 bases and J dropped 2 bases, with 9 bases sitting between them. The length of the CDR3 is 12 residues. The CDR3 DNA follows: TGTGCCACCCGGTCCCCCTACAATGAGCAGTTCTTC. This codes for CATRSPYNEQFF.

This clonotype was detected a few times. The rearrangement joins TRBV7-9 to TRBJ2-3; weak D call: TRBD2 (5 bases). Germline V gene data show CDR1 as SEHNR and CDR2 as FQNEAQ (reference sequence). The CDR3 spans 13 residues. V was shortened by 1 base and J by 6 bases, with 8 bases between the two germline ends. For the CDR3, the DNA is TGTGCCAGCAGCTTAGATAGCGTTGATACGCAGTATTTT. This codes for CASSLDSVDTQYF.

This clonotype was seen repeatedly, ten times or more. CDR3 nucleotide sequence: TGCAGTGCCTCGACAGGGTCCGGCGAGCAGTACTTC. Protein product: CSASTGSGEQYF. This sequence joins TRBV20-1 and TRBJ2-7; 7 nucleotides agree with TRBD1. The CDR3 is 12 amino acids. The J segment lost 6 bases and the V segment lost 6 bases, leaving 8 bases of the junction unmatched. Germline CDR1 is DFQATT and CDR2 is SNEGSKA (reference sequence).

This clonotype was seen just once. The chain has TRBV9 and TRBJ2-1, with 9 bases lining up with TRBD2. In germline, CDR1 is SGDLS, CDR2 YYNGEE. V was pared by 2 bases and J by 6 bases, with 9 bases of the junction left unmatched. This CDR3 has 16 residues. The CDR3 loop is CASSVGGGRALNEQFF. As DNA, the CDR3 is TGTGCCAGCAGCGTGGGGGGCGGGAGGGCCCTCAATGAGCAGTTCTTC.

The V gene is TRBV20-1, the J gene TRBJ2-5; TRBD2 agrees at 15 bases. CDR1 and CDR2 (germline): DFQATT, SNEGSKA (reference sequence). The CDR3 extends over 17 amino acids. V shed 6 bases, J shed 5 bases, and the junction held 13 bases outside the gene matches. The CDR3, as DNA: TGCAGTGCGACGGAACTCGGACTAGCGGGGGGGGGTGAGACCCAGTACTTC. This translates into CSATELGLAGGGETQYF.

This clonotype appeared a few times. The V call is TRBV7-2, the J call TRBJ2-2, with unresolved D. The V gene lost 10 bases and the J gene lost 6 bases, with 21 bases spanning the gap. The CDR3 runs 15 residues. Germline V gene lookup returns CDR1 SGHTA and CDR2 FQGNSA. The CDR3 nucleotides read TGTGCCACGCAGAATGGGAACGCAGCTGCCGGGGAGCTGTTTTTT. Protein product: CATQNGNAAAGELFF. Variable domain in full (rest from reference TRBV7-2 and TRBJ2-2): GAGVSQSPSNKVTEKGKDVELRCDPISGHTALYWYRQSLGQGLEFLIYFQGNSAPDKSGLPSDRFSAERTGGSVSTLTIQRTQQEDSAVYLCATQNGNAAAGELFFGEGSRLTVL.

The chain uses TRBV6-2 or TRBV6-3 and TRBJ2-5; TRBD2 aligns across 12 bases. The CDR3 is 18 amino acids. V lost 5 bases to trimming and J lost 1 base; unmatched junction nucleotides: 11. Germline assignment: CDR1 MNHEY and CDR2 SVGEGT. CDR3 amino acids: CASSTGTSGFVIQETQYF. In DNA, the CDR3 is TGTGCCAGCAGTACCGGGACTAGCGGGTTCGTGATCCAAGAGACCCAGTACTTC.

This clonotype showed up many times. The J gene is TRBJ1-5, the V gene TRBV4-2; no clear D gene. Germline V CDR1 and CDR2: LGHNA, YNFKEQ. The V end lost 0 bases, the J end lost 9 bases, and 15 bases lay between the germline ends. The CDR3 totals 15 residues. CDR3 coding DNA: TGTGCCAGCAGCCAAGAAGTCGACCCCGGCCGGCCCCAGCATTTT. It specifies CASSQEVDPGRPQHF.

This clonotype showed up many times. The CDR3 DNA follows: TGTGCCAGCAGTTTACCAGTCTATGGCTACACCTTC. Its protein is CASSLPVYGYTF. The chain recombines TRBV12-3 or TRBV12-4 with TRBJ1-2; no firm D call. Trimming removed 2 bases from V and 4 bases from J, with 5 bases in between. The CDR3 is made up of 12 amino acids.

This clonotype has only a few counts. The chain combines TRBV18 with TRBJ2-3; no definite D call. The CDR3 covers 13 residues. Trimming took off 5 bases at V and 4 bases at J, with 10 bases between the two ends. Per the germline V gene, CDR1 is KGHSH and CDR2 is LQKENI. The CDR3 reads CASSWSEADTQYF. As DNA, the CDR3 is TGTGCCAGCTCATGGAGCGAGGCAGATACGCAGTATTTT.

The chain uses TRBV5-4 and TRBJ2-2, with 9 bases that match TRBD2. Germline V gene lookup returns CDR1 SGHNT and CDR2 YYREEE (reference sequence). The V segment lost 4 bases and the J segment 2 bases; nucleotides outside the gene matches: 9. The length of the CDR3 is 17 residues. The DNA of the CDR3 is TGTGCCAGCAGCCCCCTTGGTAGCGGGGGAAACACCGGGGAGCTGTTTTTT. Translating gives CASSPLGSGGNTGELFF.

This clonotype was counted between two and nine times. The chain recombines TRBV7-2 with TRBJ2-1; D may match TRBD1 or TRBD2 (6 bases each). V lost 1 base to trimming and J lost 15 bases, with 19 bases between them. Germline lookup yields CDR1 SGHTA and CDR2 FQGNSA. CDR3 length: 14 residues. In DNA form, the CDR3 reads TGTGCCAGCAGCTTAGAGGGGGGAGTGGGGGGCTCGTTCTTC. Translating it yields CASSLEGGVGGSFF.

This clonotype has only a few counts. The rearrangement uses TRBV4-3 and TRBJ2-2, with D perhaps being TRBD1 or TRBD2 (6 bases each). The CDR3 spans 15 residues. V lost 6 bases, J lost 1 base, and 12 bases lay in between. Germline assignment: CDR1 LGHNA and CDR2 YSLEER. The CDR3 DNA is TGCGCCAGCAGTGCGGGACAATGGAACACCGGGGAGCTGTTTTTT. Protein: CASSAGQWNTGELFF.

The chain recombines TRBV12-3 or TRBV12-4 with TRBJ1-5, with a weak D call TRBD1 (6 bases). Trimming stripped 0 bases from V and 0 bases from J, with 9 bases between. This CDR3 contains 16 residues. The CDR3 region is CASSLARGYSNQPQHF. CDR3 nucleotide sequence: TGTGCCAGCAGTTTAGCGAGGGGGTATAGCAATCAGCCCCAGCATTTT.

The chain couples TRBV6-2 or TRBV6-3 to TRBJ1-2; D unresolved. CDR1 and CDR2 from the germline V gene are MNHEY and SVGEGT. V shed 5 bases and J shed 2 bases, with 6 bases lying between them. This CDR3 region has 12 residues. CDR3 residues: CASSDQNYGYTF. CDR3 in DNA: TGTGCCAGCAGTGACCAGAACTATGGCTACACCTTC.

The chain couples TRBV5-1 to TRBJ1-4; 8 nucleotides agree with TRBD1. The CDR3 is 14 amino acids. The ends lost 2 bases at V and 8 bases at J; junction bases unmatched: 5. Germline V gene data show CDR1 as SGHRS and CDR2 as YFSETQ. This CDR3 is CASSFLDRAEKLFF. The CDR3 DNA is TGCGCCAGCAGCTTTCTGGACAGGGCCGAAAAACTGTTTTTT.

The sample holds a few counts of this clonotype. V gene TRBV20-1 combines with J gene TRBJ1-2; D remains unclear. The length of the CDR3 is 12 residues. The V end lost 5 bases, the J end lost 3 bases, and 10 bases lay between the germline ends. Germline V gene data show CDR1 as DFQATT and CDR2 as SNEGSKA (reference sequence). The CDR3 bases are TGCAGTGCTCCGTTTAGGGACTATGGCTACACCTTC. Residues: CSAPFRDYGYTF.

This clonotype was counted many times. The chain uses TRBV29-1 and TRBJ1-3; no clear D. The CDR3 totals 14 residues. Trimming left V 2 bases short and J 0 bases short, with 8 bases between. Germline assignment: CDR1 SQVTM and CDR2 ANQGSEA. DNA of the CDR3: TGCAGCGTTGAAACGGTAGCCTCTGGAAACACCATATATTTT. This codes for CSVETVASGNTIYF.

This clonotype was seen at least ten times. J is TRBJ2-3 and V is TRBV12-3 or TRBV12-4, with TRBD2 identical over 7 bases. The ends lost 5 bases at V and 4 bases at J; junction bases unmatched: 6. The CDR3 contains 14 residues. The CDR3 nucleotides are TGTGCCAGCAGTCCCCGGACTAGTTCAGATACGCAGTATTTT. Encoded protein: CASSPRTSSDTQYF.

This clonotype was detected many times. At one of its ends the junction is not consistent with the germline gene, which may arise from a read error. The CDR3 reads CASSLGSGSYNEQFF. The CDR3 DNA sequence: TGTGCCAGCAGCTTAGGTAGCGGGTCCTACAATGAGCAGTTCTTC. The chain combines TRBV5-1 with TRBJ2-1; 7 bases align to TRBD2. The CDR3 length is 15 residues. Germline V CDR1 and CDR2: SGHRS, YFSETQ.